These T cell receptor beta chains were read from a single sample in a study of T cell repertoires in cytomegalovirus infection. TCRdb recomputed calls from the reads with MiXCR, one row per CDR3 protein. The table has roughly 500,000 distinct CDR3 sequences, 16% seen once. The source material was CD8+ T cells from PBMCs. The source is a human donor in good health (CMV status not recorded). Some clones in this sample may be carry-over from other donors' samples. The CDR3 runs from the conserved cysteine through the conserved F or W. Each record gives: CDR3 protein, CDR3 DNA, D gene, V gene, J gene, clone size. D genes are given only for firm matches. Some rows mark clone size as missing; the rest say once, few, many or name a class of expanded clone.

CDR3: CASSATSGSSYNEQFF
DNA: TGTGCCAGCAGCGCGACTAGCGGCTCCTCCTACAATGAGCAGTTCTTC
D: TRBD2
V: TRBV7-3
J: TRBJ2-1
size: many

CDR3: CASSELASESYEQYF
DNA: TGCGCCAGCAGTGAGCTGGCTAGCGAATCCTACGAGCAGTACTTC
D: -
V: TRBV10-2
J: TRBJ2-7
size: few

CDR3: CSARVPDTYNSPLHF
DNA: TGCAGTGCTAGAGTACCGGACACCTATAATTCACCCCTCCACTTT
D: -
V: TRBV20-1
J: TRBJ1-6
size: -

CDR3: CASSLSAVDIDGYTF
DNA: TGTGCCAGCAGCTTATCGGCCGTTGACATCGATGGCTACACCTTC
D: -
V: TRBV7-8
J: TRBJ1-2
size: many

CDR3: CSARKLSYEQYF
DNA: TGCAGTGCTAGAAAACTCTCCTACGAGCAGTACTTC
D: -
V: TRBV20-1
J: TRBJ2-7
size: many

CDR3: CAISDLDRRQNTQYF
DNA: TGTGCCATCAGTGACCTAGACCGGAGGCAGAATACGCAGTATTTT
D: -
V: TRBV10-3
J: TRBJ2-3
size: many

CDR3: CASSQDVRTGGTEAFF
DNA: TGTGCCAGCAGCCAAGATGTACGGACAGGGGGCACTGAAGCTTTCTTT
D: TRBD1
V: TRBV4-1
J: TRBJ1-1
size: -

CDR3: CASSQGRRDFVTQYF
DNA: TGTGCCAGCAGCCAAGGACGCCGGGATTTCGTGACCCAGTACTTC
D: -
V: TRBV4-2
J: TRBJ2-5
size: many

CDR3: CASSLVNQGRETQYF
DNA: TGTGCCAGCAGTTTGGTTAATCAGGGGAGAGAGACCCAGTACTTC
D: -
V: TRBV28
J: TRBJ2-5
size: many

CDR3: CASGDRETYEQYF
DNA: TGTGCCAGCGGGGACAGGGAGACCTACGAGCAGTACTTC
D: TRBD1
V: TRBV7-2
J: TRBJ2-7
size: many

CDR3: CASSPNRRFEQYF
DNA: TGTGCCAGCAGCCCCAATCGCAGATTCGAGCAGTACTTC
D: -
V: TRBV6-1
J: TRBJ2-7
size: many

CDR3: CASRGQEIRGYTF
DNA: TGTGCCAGCCGGGGGCAGGAAATTCGCGGCTACACCTTC
D: -
V: TRBV9
J: TRBJ1-2
size: -

CDR3: CSVEVFGQGRDYEQYF
DNA: TGCAGCGTTGAAGTTTTCGGACAAGGACGGGACTACGAGCAGTACTTC
D: -
V: TRBV29-1
J: TRBJ2-7
size: -

CDR3: CASSLSILAGAGADTQYF
DNA: TGTGCCAGCAGTTTATCGATTCTAGCGGGAGCGGGGGCAGATACGCAGTATTTT
D: TRBD2
V: TRBV27
J: TRBJ2-3
size: many

CDR3: CASKTSGGNYEQYF
DNA: TGTGCCAGCAAGACTAGCGGGGGGAACTACGAGCAGTACTTC
D: TRBD2
V: TRBV5-5
J: TRBJ2-7
size: many

CDR3: CASSLVPGETQYF
DNA: TGTGCCAGCAGCTTGGTACCGGGGGAGACCCAGTACTTC
D: -
V: TRBV5-4
J: TRBJ2-5
size: -

CDR3: CAISESTGRNYGYTF
DNA: TGTGCCATCAGTGAGTCTACCGGACGGAACTATGGCTACACCTTC
D: -
V: TRBV10-3
J: TRBJ1-2
size: many

CDR3: CASSEGTAYNYEQYF
DNA: TGTGCCAGCAGTGAAGGGACGGCCTACAACTACGAGCAGTACTTC
D: -
V: TRBV6-1
J: TRBJ2-7
size: few

CDR3: CASSLAADSNQPQHF
DNA: TGTGCCAGCAGCTTAGCGGCTGATAGCAATCAGCCCCAGCATTTT
D: -
V: TRBV11-2
J: TRBJ1-5
size: many

CDR3: CASSQGVPGQGAHSNQPQHF
DNA: TGCGCCAGCAGCCAAGGAGTACCGGGACAGGGTGCTCATAGCAATCAGCCCCAGCATTTT
D: TRBD1
V: TRBV4-1
J: TRBJ1-5
size: -

CDR3: CASSRSLQGSTEAFF
DNA: TGCGCCAGCAGCCGGTCGTTACAGGGAAGCACTGAAGCTTTCTTT
D: -
V: TRBV4-1
J: TRBJ1-1
size: many

CDR3: CATGGESVYNEQFF
DNA: TGCGCCACCGGGGGGGAGAGTGTTTACAATGAGCAGTTCTTC
D: TRBD2
V: TRBV10-2
J: TRBJ2-1
size: -

CDR3: CASSSRDEAFF
DNA: TGTGCCAGCAGTTCGCGGGATGAAGCTTTCTTT
D: -
V: TRBV6-5
J: TRBJ1-1
size: -

CDR3: CASSTLLMGQSPGRETQYF
DNA: TGTGCCAGCAGTACACTACTCATGGGACAAAGCCCGGGTAGGGAGACCCAGTACTTC
D: -
V: TRBV27
J: TRBJ2-5
size: few

CDR3: CASSPIPQREVVDEQFF
DNA: TGTGCCAGCAGCCCTATCCCCCAGCGGGAGGTGGTGGATGAGCAGTTCTTC
D: TRBD2
V: TRBV11-2
J: TRBJ2-1
size: many

CDR3: CASSRDRGNEQFF
DNA: TGCGCCAGCAGCCGGGACAGGGGAAATGAGCAGTTCTTC
D: TRBD1
V: TRBV10-2
J: TRBJ2-1
size: many

CDR3: CSARTNNEQFF
DNA: TGCAGCGCCAGGACCAACAATGAGCAGTTCTTC
D: -
V: TRBV29-1
J: TRBJ2-1
size: many

CDR3: CASSPTDDYNEQFF
DNA: TGTGCCAGCAGTCCGACAGACGACTACAATGAGCAGTTCTTC
D: -
V: TRBV27
J: TRBJ2-1
size: -

CDR3: CASTRGGSATEAFF
DNA: TGCGCCAGCACACGGGGTGGGTCGGCCACTGAAGCTTTCTTT
D: -
V: TRBV5-1
J: TRBJ1-1
size: -

CDR3: CASSKNAEAFF
DNA: TGTGCCAGCAGTAAGAACGCTGAAGCTTTCTTT
D: -
V: TRBV2
J: TRBJ1-1
size: -

CDR3: CASSLYGGRLTDTQYF
DNA: TGTGCCAGCAGCTTATATGGCGGGAGGTTGACAGATACGCAGTATTTT
D: TRBD2
V: TRBV7-3
J: TRBJ2-3
size: many

CDR3: CASSEGPGLGNQPQHF
DNA: TGTGCCAGCAGTGAAGGCCCAGGGCTTGGGAATCAGCCCCAGCATTTT
D: -
V: TRBV2
J: TRBJ1-5
size: -

CDR3: CASSSLSGTSYNEQFF
DNA: TGTGCCAGCAGCTCGCTCAGCGGGACCAGCTACAATGAGCAGTTCTTC
D: TRBD2
V: TRBV11-2
J: TRBJ2-1
size: many

CDR3: CSVMGHSVYADTQYF
DNA: TGCAGTGTGATGGGTCATTCGGTTTACGCAGATACGCAGTATTTT
D: -
V: TRBV20-1
J: TRBJ2-3
size: few

CDR3: CASDWGMGTGELFF
DNA: TGCGCCAGCGATTGGGGAATGGGCACCGGGGAGCTGTTTTTT
D: -
V: TRBV5-1
J: TRBJ2-2
size: few

CDR3: CATQRSYNEQFF
DNA: TGTGCCACTCAGCGGTCCTACAATGAGCAGTTCTTC
D: -
V: TRBV12-3/TRBV12-4
J: TRBJ2-1
size: many

CDR3: CASSPQGQRDVEAFF
DNA: TGTGCCAGCAGCCCCCAGGGACAGCGGGACGTTGAAGCTTTCTTT
D: TRBD1
V: TRBV11-2
J: TRBJ1-1
size: -

CDR3: CASSYAQGLQETQYF
DNA: TGTGCCAGCAGTTACGCCCAGGGGTTACAAGAGACCCAGTACTTC
D: -
V: TRBV6-6
J: TRBJ2-5
size: -

CDR3: CATSPDGRALEAYEHYF
DNA: TGTGCCACCTCCCCGGACGGGAGGGCCCTCGAGGCCTACGAGCACTACTTC
D: TRBD2
V: TRBV28
J: TRBJ2-7
size: -

CDR3: CASSSPPLAGTVYEQYF
DNA: TGTGCCAGCAGCTCCCCCCCTCTGGCTGGAACCGTTTACGAGCAGTACTTC
D: -
V: TRBV7-9
J: TRBJ2-7
size: few

CDR3: CASGKEGMNSPLHF
DNA: TGTGCCAGCGGAAAGGAGGGGATGAATTCACCCCTCCACTTT
D: -
V: TRBV2
J: TRBJ1-6
size: -

CDR3: CASRSGTLSYEQYF
DNA: TGTGCCAGCAGATCCGGGACACTCTCCTACGAGCAGTACTTC
D: -
V: TRBV2
J: TRBJ2-7
size: -

CDR3: CASSWGSPVGNQPQHF
DNA: TGTGCCAGCAGTTGGGGCAGCCCAGTTGGAAATCAGCCCCAGCATTTT
D: -
V: TRBV27
J: TRBJ1-5
size: few

CDR3: CASSLERGRQVSNEQYF
DNA: TGTGCCAGCAGCTTAGAACGGGGCAGACAGGTTTCCAACGAGCAGTACTTC
D: -
V: TRBV11-1
J: TRBJ2-7
size: many

CDR3: CSAKGLASYEQYF
DNA: TGCAGTGCTAAGGGACTAGCTAGCTACGAGCAGTACTTC
D: TRBD2
V: TRBV20-1
J: TRBJ2-7
size: -

CDR3: CASSLSTGTYEQYF
DNA: TGTGCCAGCAGTTTATCGACAGGTACCTACGAGCAGTACTTC
D: -
V: TRBV27
J: TRBJ2-7
size: few

CDR3: CASSLITSATPYEQYF
DNA: TGTGCCAGCAGCTTAATCACCAGCGCGACCCCCTACGAGCAGTACTTC
D: -
V: TRBV7-9
J: TRBJ2-7
size: many

CDR3: CASSLFSRKTDTQYF
DNA: TGTGCCAGCAGCTTATTCAGTCGGAAAACAGATACGCAGTATTTT
D: -
V: TRBV7-9
J: TRBJ2-3
size: -

CDR3: CASGGADTGELFF
DNA: TGTGCCAGCGGGGGGGCCGACACCGGGGAGCTGTTTTTT
D: -
V: TRBV6-5
J: TRBJ2-2
size: -

CDR3: CAISESDGARGSEQYF
DNA: TGTGCCATCAGTGAGTCTGACGGGGCGCGAGGCTCCGAGCAGTACTTC
D: -
V: TRBV10-3
J: TRBJ2-7
size: -

CDR3: CASGLGLKTDTQYF
DNA: TGTGCCAGCGGCTTAGGCCTTAAAACAGATACGCAGTATTTT
D: -
V: TRBV13
J: TRBJ2-3
size: -